This is a list of T cell receptor beta chains from one sample in a study of blood T cell repertoires in COVID-19. The repertoire was sequenced with immunoSEQ multiplex PCR; TCRdb's copy has only in-frame clones and lacks some. Here the sample spans 60,000 to 80,000 clones, roughly 90% being singletons. The sequenced material came from peripheral blood. The source is a human donor in a cohort sampled during active COVID-19. CDR3s include the opening cysteine and the closing phenylalanine or tryptophan. A D gene is named only where the DNA matches it firmly. Clone size is stated in some rows and not others, as once, few, many or a class when expanded.

d_gene	v_gene	j_gene	abundance	CDR3nt	CDR3aa
TRBD1	TRBV27	TRBJ1-2	once	TGTGCCAGCAGTTTGACAGGGGAAGGTTATGGCTACACCTTC	CASSLTGEGYGYTF
.	TRBV4-3	TRBJ1-2	few	TGCGCCAGCAGCCAAGATAGATCGTCAGGGTCCTATGGCTACACCTTC	CASSQDRSSGSYGYTF
.	TRBV7-9	TRBJ1-5	once	TGTGCCAGCAGCTTGGGGGCAGGGAGAGATAGCAATCAGCCCCAGCATTTT	CASSLGAGRDSNQPQHF
.	TRBV5-1	TRBJ1-5	.	TGCGCCAGCAGCTTGGTGGGCAGTGGGCAGCCCCAGCATTTT	CASSLVGSGQPQHF
TRBD1	TRBV7-2	TRBJ2-7	.	TGTGCCAGCAGCTTAAGCGAGGGACAGACCTACGAGCAGTACTTC	CASSLSEGQTYEQYF
TRBD2	TRBV19	TRBJ2-3	.	TGTGCCAGTAGTATTTCGGGTAGCGGGGGGGCACAAGATACGCAGTATTTT	CASSISGSGGAQDTQYF
.	TRBV12-3/TRBV12-4	TRBJ2-5	.	TGTGCCAGCAGTGCGAATTGGGAGACCCAGTACTTC	CASSANWETQYF
TRBD1	TRBV5-1	TRBJ1-4	.	TGCGCCAGCAGCTTAGGGACAGGGGGCATCATGGGCGAAAAACTGTTTTTT	CASSLGTGGIMGEKLFF
TRBD1	TRBV6-2/TRBV6-3	TRBJ2-7	.	TGTGCCAGCAGTTACAGGGGGCGCCTACCCTACGAGCAGTACTTC	CASSYRGRLPYEQYF
TRBD1	TRBV5-1	TRBJ1-4	.	TGCGCCAGCAAACAGGGGCCTAATGAAAAACTGTTTTTT	CASKQGPNEKLFF
.	TRBV4-2	TRBJ1-2	.	TGTGCCAGTGGGGGGTCCCCGGGCTGGGTGAGGGGCTACACCTTC	CASGGSPGWVRGYTF
TRBD2	TRBV25-1	TRBJ2-3	.	TGTGCCAGCAGTTATGCGGGAGGCCGCACAGATACGCAGTATTTT	CASSYAGGRTDTQYF
.	TRBV4-2	TRBJ1-2	.	TGTGCCAGCAGCCACACAGGGTCTCTCAATGGCTACACCTTC	CASSHTGSLNGYTF
TRBD1	TRBV14	TRBJ1-1	.	TGTGCCAGCAGCCAAAACAGGGGAGACTCCCCGGAAGCTTTCTTT	CASSQNRGDSPEAFF
.	TRBV5-1	TRBJ2-1	.	TGCGCCAGCAGTCAAGCCTATAGGGGTGAGCAGTTCTTC	CASSQAYRGEQFF
.	TRBV12-3/TRBV12-4	TRBJ1-1	.	TGTGCCAGCAGTTTTACCAGAATTACTGAAGCTTTCTTT	CASSFTRITEAFF
TRBD1	TRBV4-2	TRBJ1-2	.	TGTGCCAGCAGCCCCAGAACCGGGACAGGGGATGGCTACACCTTC	CASSPRTGTGDGYTF
.	TRBV28	TRBJ2-5	.	TGTGCCAGCAGTTTATGGAGTAGTAGTTATGACACGGAGACCCAGTACTTC	CASSLWSSSYDTETQYF
.	TRBV7-9	TRBJ2-7	few	TGTGCCAGCAGAGAGGACAGCCTCCTACGGGAGCAGTACTTC	CASREDSLLREQYF
.	TRBV3-1/TRBV3-2	TRBJ2-7	.	TGTGCCAGCAGCCAAGGTCCCGGGAGAGGGCAGTACTTC	CASSQGPGRGQYF
.	TRBV9	TRBJ2-3	.	TGTGCCAGCAGCGTAGAGGAGGGGGGGCCAGCAGATACGCAGTATTTT	CASSVEEGGPADTQYF
TRBD2	TRBV14	TRBJ2-7	.	TGTGCCAGCAGCCTCTCTAGCGGAGGCTCCTACGAGCAGTACTTC	CASSLSSGGSYEQYF
.	TRBV19	TRBJ2-7	.	TGTGCCAGTAGTATTTGGGCCATGGGAGGTGGCGAGCAGTACTTC	CASSIWAMGGGEQYF
TRBD2	TRBV6-6	TRBJ2-7	.	TGTGCCAGCAGTTACTCGATAACTAGCGGGGGCTACGAGCAGTACTTC	CASSYSITSGGYEQYF